Listed here are 10 T cell receptor beta chains from one sample, sequenced in a study of T cells in Graves' hyperthyroidism and ophthalmopathy. Amplified TCR beta CDR3 regions derived from RNA transcripts. Carried out on the TCR CDR3, a first-round RT-PCR used the HTBI primer set. TCRdb re-derived calls from the multiplex PCR reads in MiXCR, one entry per CDR3 protein. The repertoire has roughly 420,000 distinct CDR3 sequences, approximately 14% of them found once; the top ten carry approximately 5.3%. The source material was blood. Receptor source: a young woman with Graves' hyperthyroidism.

This clonotype appeared many times. The J gene is TRBJ1-2, the V gene TRBV28; D uncertain. Germline assignment: CDR1 MDHEN and CDR2 SYDVKM. V gave up 5 bases and J gave up 2 bases, with 12 bases separating them. The CDR3 sequence is 14 residues long. The CDR3 is CASSPTNRNYGYTF. In DNA form, the CDR3 reads TGTGCCAGCAGTCCCACGAACAGAAACTATGGCTACACCTTC.

The chain links TRBV5-1 to TRBJ1-1; no clear D. The CDR3 is 15 amino acids. The V end was cut by 0 bases, the J end by 2 bases, with 11 bases between. The germline gives CDR1 SGHRS, CDR2 YFSETQ. The CDR3 loop reads CASSLAASSNTEAFF. For the CDR3, the DNA is TGCGCCAGCAGCTTGGCAGCTTCATCTAACACTGAAGCTTTCTTT.

This clonotype was seen repeatedly, ten times or more. The genes are TRBV6-5 and TRBJ2-1; 13 bases fit TRBD2. In germline, CDR1 is MNHEY, CDR2 SVGAGI. This CDR3 region has 19 residues. V was pared by 2 bases and J by 0 bases, with 7 bases of the junction left unmatched. As DNA, the CDR3 is TGTGCCAGCAGTTACAAAGGGGGGACTAGCGGGAACTCCTACAATGAGCAGTTCTTC. Translating gives CASSYKGGTSGNSYNEQFF.

Of note for this clonotype: A much larger clonotype is one base distant, so this may be a read error. The gene calls are TRBV5-1 and TRBJ1-1, with D possibly being TRBD1 (6 bases). The V and J ends lost 7 bases and 6 bases respectively, with 19 bases between them. The CDR3 spans 14 residues. Germline V gene sequence: CDR1 SGHRS, CDR2 YFSETQ. CDR3: CASASGVGAAEAFF. CDR3 sequence (DNA): TGCGCCAGCGCGTCCGGAGTGGGGGCCGCTGAAGCTTTCTTT. The variable domain in full, completed from reference TRBV5-1 and TRBJ1-1, reads KAGVTQTPRYLIKTRGQQVTLSCSPISGHRSVSWYQQTPGQGLQFLFEYFSETQRNKGNFPGRFSGRQFSNSRSEMNVSTLELGDSALYLCASASGVGAAEAFFGQGTRLTVV.

Comments on this clonotype: A clone one base away is much larger, so this may be a read error. The chain combines TRBV7-3 with TRBJ2-7, with 8 bases aligning to TRBD2. The length of the CDR3 is 15 residues. Germline CDR1 and CDR2: SGHTA and FQGTGA. Written as DNA, the CDR3 is TGTGCCAGCAGCTTAGCTGCGGGAGGCTCCTACGGGCAGTACTTC. Translated: CASSLAAGGSYGQYF. The entire variable domain, with the rest obtained from reference TRBV7-3 and TRBJ2-7, is as follows: GAGVSQTPSNKVTEKGKYVELRCDPISGHTALYWYRQSLGQGPEFLIYFQGTGAADDSGLPNDRFFAVRPEGSVSTLKIQRTERGDSAVYLCASSLAAGGSYGQYFGPGTRLTVT.

This clonotype was recorded only once. With a much larger clone just one base away, this may be a read error. As the CDR3 is not closed by the conserved phenylalanine or tryptophan, this likely results from a read error. The chain carries TRBV20-1 and TRBJ2-3; D is perhaps TRBD2 (6 bases). The CDR3 is made up of 15 amino acids. From germline, CDR1 is DFQATT and CDR2 SNEGSKA (reference sequence). Deletions cut 3 bases from V and 0 bases from J, with 13 bases between. The CDR3 spells CSASSSGASTDTQYS. Here the CDR3 DNA reads TGCAGTGCTAGCAGTAGCGGAGCTAGCACAGATACGCAGTATTCT.

This clonotype has a count of ten or more. The chain employs TRBV10-2 and TRBJ1-5; D is unresolved. The length of the CDR3 is 13 residues. V was clipped by 7 bases and J by 4 bases, with 11 bases between them. CDR1 and CDR2 from the germline V gene are WSHSY and SAAADI. The DNA for the CDR3 is TGCGCCAGCATGGCAGGAGGGAATCAGCCCCAGCATTTT. Translation: CASMAGGNQPQHF.

The genes are TRBV6-4 and TRBJ1-1; D is undetermined. Trimming stripped 4 bases from V and 10 bases from J, with 16 bases between. The CDR3 contains 13 residues. CDR1 and CDR2 from the germline V gene are MRHNA and SNTAGT. The CDR3 sequence is CASSGSKGSGAFF. In DNA, the CDR3 is TGTGCCAGCAGTGGGTCAAAGGGATCCGGAGCTTTCTTT.

The sample holds many counts of this clonotype. The V call is TRBV11-2, the J call TRBJ2-7, with D possibly matching TRBD2 (6 bases). V gave up 0 bases and J gave up 4 bases, with 10 bases separating them. This CDR3 contains 14 residues. Germline values: CDR1 SGHAT, CDR2 FQNNGV. This chain's CDR3 is CASSLEEGRYEQYF. CDR3 DNA sequence: TGTGCCAGCAGCTTAGAGGAGGGCAGGTACGAGCAGTACTTC.

This chain links TRBV20-1 with TRBJ2-3, with D uncertain. The germline V gene has CDR1 DFQATT and CDR2 SNEGSKA (reference sequence). V was cut by 6 bases and J by 5 bases, with 12 bases left in between. This CDR3 region has 12 residues. CDR3 sequence reads: CSAHSSGDTQYF. For the CDR3, the DNA is TGCAGTGCCCACTCTTCGGGAGATACGCAGTATTTT.